The 27 T cell receptor beta chains given below trace back to one sample, sequenced in a study of blood T cell repertoires in COVID-19. Sequenced by immunoSEQ multiplex PCR; TCRdb stores in-frame clones only, minus some. The data contain approximately 250,000 clones, around 89% of them singletons. Sequenced input: PBMCs or T cells enriched from blood (not recorded which). Every receptor here comes from a woman aged 25 to 39 who had recovered from COVID-19.

This clone was picked up a small number of times. The chain employs TRBV9 and TRBJ2-2; no clear D gene. Trimming took off 0 bases at V and 11 bases at J, with 11 bases between the two ends. Germline V CDR1 and CDR2: SGDLS, YYNGEE. The CDR3 loop spans 13 amino acids. The CDR3 nucleotides read TGTGCCAGCAGCGTAGGAAGCCCAGGAGAGCTGTTTTTT. It translates to CASSVGSPGELFF.

Regarding this clone: This CDR3 is also generated by other DNA sequences in the sample. The rearrangement uses TRBV18 and TRBJ2-7; 8 positions match TRBD1. The CDR3 spans 14 residues. The J segment lost 4 bases and the V segment lost 3 bases, leaving 5 bases of the junction unmatched. CDR1 KGHSH and CDR2 LQKENI come from the germline V gene. The DNA for the CDR3 is TGTGCCAGCTCACCGGGGACAGGCGATTACGAGCAGTACTTC. Translated, it gives CASSPGTGDYEQYF. The variable domain in full, with the rest retrieved from reference TRBV18 and TRBJ2-7, is NAGVMQNPRHLVRRRGQEARLRCSPMKGHSHVYWYRQLPEEGLKFMVYLQKENIIDESGMPKERFSAEFPKEGPSILRIQQVVRGDSAAYFCASSPGTGDYEQYFGPGTRLTVT.

The chain joins TRBV27 to TRBJ2-1, with TRBD2 identical over 10 bases. The CDR3 is 18 amino acids. Losses at the gene ends were 3 bases for V and 8 bases for J; bases not matched to a gene: 16. Per the germline V gene, CDR1 is MNHEY and CDR2 is SMNVEV (reference sequence). CDR3 in amino acids: CASSFSVPQREGPHEQFF. The CDR3, as DNA: TGTGCCAGCAGTTTCTCAGTCCCCCAGCGGGAGGGCCCCCATGAGCAGTTCTTC.

This chain uses TRBV11-3 with TRBJ2-1; perhaps TRBD2 as D (6 bases). Trimming left V 5 bases short and J 9 bases short, with 14 bases between. Germline CDR1 SGHNT, CDR2 YENEEA. The CDR3 sequence is 13 residues long. The CDR3 loop is CASSPEGRGEQFF. The CDR3 DNA reads as TGTGCCAGCAGCCCCGAAGGGCGGGGTGAGCAGTTCTTC. Looking up the rest from reference TRBV11-3 and TRBJ2-1 gives the full variable domain: EAGVVQSPRYKIIEKKQPVAFWCNPISGHNTLYWYLQNLGQGPELLIRYENEEAVDDSQLPKDRFSAERLKGVDSTLKIQPAELGDSAVYLCASSPEGRGEQFFGPGTRLTVL.

J is TRBJ2-1 and V is TRBV5-1; perhaps TRBD2 as D (5 bases). V lost 2 bases to trimming and J lost 5 bases, with 8 bases between them. The CDR3 has 13 amino acids. Germline V gene sequence: CDR1 SGHRS, CDR2 YFSETQ. The CDR3 bases are TGCGCCAGCAGCTTATCACTAGACAATGAGCAGTTCTTC. Protein product: CASSLSLDNEQFF.

The chain employs TRBV28 and TRBJ2-3, with 11 bases fitting TRBD2. V shed 4 bases, J shed 6 bases, and the junction held 6 bases outside the gene matches. The CDR3 has 15 amino acids. Looked up from germline, CDR1 is MDHEN and CDR2 is SYDVKM. Written as DNA, the CDR3 is TGTGCCAGCAGTTCACTAGCGGGAGCCGGGGATACGCAGTATTTT. This translates into CASSSLAGAGDTQYF. Full variable domain (remainder filled in from reference TRBV28 and TRBJ2-3): DVKVTQSSRYLVKRTGEKVFLECVQDMDHENMFWYRQDPGLGLRLIYFSYDVKMKEKGDIPEGYSVSREKKERFSLILESASTNQTSMYLCASSSLAGAGDTQYFGPGTRLTVL.

This chain joins TRBV3-1 (or the pseudogene TRBV3-2) and TRBJ1-2; D gene ambiguous. CDR3 size: 14 residues. Trimming left V 0 bases short and J 3 bases short, with 8 bases between. Germline CDR1 and CDR2: LGHDT and YNNKEL (reference sequence). The CDR3 bases are TGTGCCAGCAGCCAAGACGTCCTTTACTATGGCTACACCTTC. Residues: CASSQDVLYYGYTF.

V gene TRBV7-2 combines with J gene TRBJ1-2; no reliable D call. Trimming left V 1 base short and J 8 bases short, with 17 bases between. CDR3 length: 15 amino acids. CDR1 is SGHTA and CDR2 is FQGNSA in the germline V gene. The CDR3 nucleotides read TGTGCCAGCAGCTTAGGAGGTAGGGCTGGAGGAGGCTACACCTTC. As protein: CASSLGGRAGGGYTF.

The chain uses TRBV7-2 and TRBJ2-7, with TRBD1 identical over 7 bases. This CDR3 has 13 amino acids. The germline CDR1 and CDR2 sequences are SGHTA and FQGNSA. V gave up 6 bases and J gave up 6 bases; unmatched junction bases: 8. The chain's CDR3 is CASRPETGLEQYF. The CDR3 bases are TGTGCCAGCAGACCGGAGACAGGGCTCGAGCAGTACTTC.

This sequence joins TRBV28 and TRBJ2-5, with D tentatively TRBD2 (6 bases). V lost 5 bases to trimming and J lost 5 bases, with 18 bases between them. The CDR3 is 15 amino acids. Germline lookup yields CDR1 MDHEN and CDR2 SYDVKM. The chain's CDR3 is CASSPSRRGEETQYF. Written as DNA, the CDR3 is TGTGCCAGCAGTCCCTCTAGGAGGGGTGAGGAGACCCAGTACTTC.

As DNA, the CDR3 is TGCAGCGTAGCCGGGACTAGCGGGAGTCATGAGCAGTTCTTC. It codes for CSVAGTSGSHEQFF. This chain connects TRBV29-1 to TRBJ2-1; 14 bases line up with TRBD2. J was trimmed by 8 bases and V by 6 bases; bases with no gene match: 6. The CDR3 runs 14 residues. Germline V CDR1 and CDR2: SQVTM, ANQGSEA.

The chain has TRBV5-1 and TRBJ2-1, with TRBD2 identical over 13 bases. Per the germline V gene, CDR1 is SGHRS and CDR2 is YFSETQ. V trimming: 4 bases; J trimming: 10 bases; junction bases outside the gene matches: 14. CDR3 length: 17 residues. The CDR3 loop is CASSIGTSGIRNPEQFF. The DNA for the CDR3 is TGCGCCAGCAGCATAGGGACTAGCGGGATACGTAATCCGGAGCAGTTCTTC.

V gene TRBV4-3 combines with J gene TRBJ1-5; D gene ambiguous. CDR1 and CDR2 (germline): LGHNA, YSLEER. With 1 base removed from V and 0 bases from J, the gap between germline ends came to 16 bases. CDR3 length: 18 residues. CDR3 bases: TGCGCCAGCAGCCAAGGTCCCACTCAGACATTTAGCAATCAGCCCCAGCATTTT. Protein: CASSQGPTQTFSNQPQHF.

The chain carries TRBV24-1 and TRBJ2-7; TRBD2 is a possible D gene (6 bases). The ends were cut back, 4 bases at V and 4 bases at J, with 13 bases in the middle. The germline V gene has CDR1 KGHDR and CDR2 SFDVKD. The CDR3 runs 14 residues. The CDR3 DNA sequence: TGTGCCACCAGTGACCCCACGGAGGGGTACGAGCAGTACTTC. Protein: CATSDPTEGYEQYF.

The chain joins TRBV6-1 to TRBJ1-2; 7 positions agree with TRBD1. Germline CDR1 reads MNHNS; CDR2 reads SASEGT. The CDR3 consists of 18 residues. The V gene end was trimmed by 2 bases and the J gene end by 8 bases; junction bases not matched to a gene: 20. Here the CDR3 reads CASSEMGDSPGRGGGYTF. The CDR3 coding sequence is TGTGCCAGCAGTGAAATGGGGGACAGCCCTGGAAGGGGCGGCGGCTACACCTTC.

The CDR3 nucleotides read TGTGCCAGCAGCCAAAGAAATCCGGGACAGGGCTTATTCGATGAAAAACTGTTTTTT. The encoded protein is CASSQRNPGQGLFDEKLFF. This chain connects TRBV4-2 to TRBJ1-4; TRBD1 aligns across 9 bases. The CDR3 extends over 19 amino acids. The V and J ends lost 2 bases and 6 bases, in that order; junction bases with no gene match: 16. Per the germline V gene, CDR1 is LGHNA and CDR2 is YNFKEQ.

The J gene is TRBJ2-5, the V gene TRBV30, with 8 bases matching TRBD2. Germline V gene data show CDR1 as GTSNPN and CDR2 as SVGIG (reference sequence). Germline trimming cut 4 bases from V and 5 bases from J; bases unmatched to any gene: 6. CDR3 size: 13 residues. Here the CDR3 DNA reads TGTGCCTGGAATCCCACGGGGGGGGAGACCCAGTACTTC. It specifies CAWNPTGGETQYF.

The V call is TRBV19, the J call TRBJ1-2; 12 nucleotides align to TRBD1. Germline V gene sequence: CDR1 LNHDA, CDR2 SQIVND (reference sequence). V trimming: 5 bases; J trimming: 3 bases; junction bases outside the gene matches: 19. This CDR3 is built from 20 residues. The CDR3 DNA reads as TGTGCCAGTAGTCGAAATGTCCCGGGACAGGGGGCTGTCTCTTACTATGGCTACACCTTC. Its protein is CASSRNVPGQGAVSYYGYTF.

This clone was counted once. J is TRBJ2-5 and V is TRBV24-1; 12 bases match TRBD2. In germline, CDR1 is KGHDR, CDR2 SFDVKD. V was clipped by 3 bases and J by 4 bases; unmatched bases: 14. The CDR3 runs 19 residues. CDR3 coding DNA: TGTGCCACCAGTGATAGTAAGACTAGCGGGAGATCGTCCCCAGAGACCCAGTACTTC. Translation: CATSDSKTSGRSSPETQYF.

Only one count was recorded for this clone. The chain joins TRBV5-1 to TRBJ1-2; a possible D gene is TRBD1 (5 bases). The CDR3 is 14 residues long. Germline V gene data show CDR1 as SGHRS and CDR2 as YFSETQ. Trimming shortened V by 1 base and J by 6 bases, and 13 bases separated the two germline ends. CDR3 residues: CASSLSSQGDGYTF. Written as DNA, the CDR3 is TGCGCCAGCAGCTTGTCGTCGCAGGGCGATGGCTACACCTTC.

As concerns this clone: Sequence at one end of the junction differs from germline and may be a read error. This chain joins TRBV13 and TRBJ2-1; no clear D gene. There are 12 residues in the CDR3. The germline gives CDR1 PRHDT, CDR2 FYEKMQ (reference sequence). This CDR3 reads CASSYMRSEHFF. The CDR3 DNA is TGTGCCAGCAGCTATATGAGGAGTGAGCATTTCTTC.

The V call is TRBV27, the J call TRBJ1-2, with D perhaps TRBD1 (6 bases). V was clipped by 6 bases and J by 4 bases, with 18 bases between them. The germline V gene has CDR1 MNHEY and CDR2 SMNVEV (reference sequence). The CDR3 loop spans 15 amino acids. The CDR3 region is CASRTRTDRIYGYTF. CDR3 DNA sequence: TGTGCCAGCAGAACAAGGACAGATCGGATCTATGGCTACACCTTC.

The genes are TRBV2 and TRBJ2-7, with 7 bases lining up with TRBD2. The CDR3 length is 15 residues. J lost 4 bases, V lost 5 bases, and 11 bases had no gene match. Germline lookup yields CDR1 SNHLY and CDR2 FYNNEI. The DNA of the CDR3 is TGTGCCAGCAGTCTCCGGGGCGGGAGATTGTACGAGCAGTACTTC. This encodes CASSLRGGRLYEQYF.

The rearrangement joins TRBV7-6 to TRBJ1-5, with TRBD1 matching 8 bases. The germline CDR1 and CDR2 sequences are SGHVS and FNYEAQ. The CDR3 is made up of 15 amino acids. After removal of 1 base from V and 5 bases from J, the junction contained 4 bases not matched to a gene. CDR3: CASSLVDRADQPQHF. The CDR3 DNA sequence: TGTGCCAGCAGCTTAGTGGACAGGGCGGATCAGCCCCAGCATTTT.

This chain links TRBV10-3 with TRBJ1-6; D perhaps matches TRBD1 (5 bases). Trimming stripped 4 bases from V and 4 bases from J, with 8 bases between. The CDR3 runs 14 residues. The V gene's germline CDR1 is ENHRY and CDR2 SYGVKD. The chain's CDR3 is CAISGDSYNSPLHF. The CDR3 region has the DNA TGTGCCATCAGTGGCGACAGTTATAATTCACCCCTCCACTTT.

V is TRBV6-5 and J is TRBJ1-5, with D possibly being TRBD1 (6 bases). V shed 0 bases and J shed 5 bases, with 11 bases lying between them. CDR1 and CDR2 from the germline V gene are MNHEY and SVGAGI. This CDR3 has 15 amino acids. CDR3 nucleotide sequence: TGTGCCAGCAGTTACTCGGCAGGGGACCATCAGCCCCAGCATTTT. Translating it yields CASSYSAGDHQPQHF.

V gene TRBV28 combines with J gene TRBJ1-3; TRBD1 might be the D (5 bases). CDR3 length equals 17 residues. V dropped 4 bases and J dropped 0 bases, with 16 bases sitting between them. In germline, CDR1 is MDHEN, CDR2 SYDVKM. CDR3 region: CASSWTPTPNSGNTIYF. CDR3 DNA sequence: TGTGCCAGCAGTTGGACACCAACACCAAACTCTGGAAACACCATATATTTT.